The present TCR beta chain was sequenced within a study of T-cell memory formation after mild COVID-19 (dated by TCRdb to the early 2020s). Study-level background: TCR sequence clusters from the two donors were found to be largely donor specific. In a couple of donors, T-cell clones that expanded and contracted after mild COVID-19 were tracked by sequencing TCRalpha and TCRbeta repertoires over time. Two young, previously healthy adult volunteers made up the cohort, one male and one female.

The junction carries 16 bases between V and J, which are trimmed by 6 bases and 2 bases respectively. From cysteine to phenylalanine, the CDR3 is 15 amino acids long. Only the CDR3 DNA stays, 45 bases, in frame from base 1. As encoded in the germline V gene (reference sequence), CDR1 is DFQATT while CDR2 is SNEGSKA. The table lists this clonotype with a few counts. Its cognate antigen has yet to be identified. It has no much larger one-base neighbor in the sample; base qualities were not kept. Sequencer: Illumina NovaSeq 6000. cDNA libraries for TCRalpha and TCRbeta were prepared by 5'RACE using constant-segment primers, with sample barcodes and unique molecular identifiers added. RNA was extracted from every sample with Trizol reagent. Libraries were amplified in two PCR steps, with a second sample barcode and Illumina TruSeq adapters added in the second step. Sequencing of libraries was performed on an Illumina NovaSeq with 2 x 150 bp paired-end reads. On the study's bioinformatics: Demultiplexing of reads and collapsing into UMI-guided consensus sequences were performed with migec v1.2.7. Using mixcr v2.1.11, UMI consensuses were aligned to TRA and TRB V and J templates and then assembled into clonotypes. Clonotypes were classified as expanded or contracted when called significant by both edgeR and NoisET, with noise models trained on biological replicates. edgeR calls used a false discovery rate-adjusted p below 0.01 and a log2 fold-change threshold of 1. As an exploratory analysis of dynamics, max-normalized trajectories of the 1000 most abundant clonotypes were examined by PCA with hierarchical clustering. The CD4 or CD8 phenotype of responding clones was assigned using the separately sequenced CD4+ and CD8+ repertoires. Through fastp at Q25 and MiXCR, TCRdb rebuilt clones from the public reads, retaining in-frame beta chains. Each record represents a unique CDR3 protein, reported with the most common genes and DNA among its rows. Here the V and J calls rest on TCRdb's processing, not on the authors' analysis. A total of under 600,000 distinct CDR3 sequences appear in this sample, less than 25% of them only once. The top ten constitute around 7.7% of the sample.

Ficoll-Paque density gradient centrifugation was used to isolate PBMCs. Points the paper makes about the study in general: Contracting CD4+ clones turned up mainly in the CM and EM memory subsets, whereas EMRA was where CD8+ clones were enriched. The study included only a couple of mild cases, and larger cohorts that include severe cases with pre-infection samples were judged to be necessary. The second-wave clones that peaked on day 37 were not confirmed to be SARS-CoV-2 specific. Some responding clones were found in pre-infection memory, which suggests that pre-existing cross-reactive memory T cells took part in the SARS-CoV-2 response. Balanced CD4/CD8 phenotypes were observed for clones contracting from day 15 to 85, whereas a bias towards CD4+ was observed for a second wave of clones expanding from day 15 to 37.

Sequencing used PBMCs or a T cell subset sorted from them (not recorded which). Recombination linked TRBV20-1 to TRBJ2-2; the D gene cannot be named for sure. The receptor's source is an adult woman who had mild COVID-19 (a few samples of this study predate the infection). The sample titles of this study are shuffled in the database, so cell type and time point are left out; the donor was told from shared clones. In nucleotides, the sequence is TGCAGTGCCAGGCGTACAGAGCACAACACCGGGGAGCTGTTTTTT. Its translation is CSARRTEHNTGELFF.